This T cell receptor beta chain was profiled in a study of control samples from healthy donors and cancer patients. This CDR3 comprises 12 residues. Germline V gives CDR1 MNHEY, CDR2 SVGAGI. Trimming took off 2 bases at V and 7 bases at J, with 7 bases between the two ends. Profiling relied on immunoSEQ multiplex PCR, and the TCRdb table lists in-frame clones only, not all of them. The table has 90,000 or so clones, around 81% seen once. Source material: blood. This TCR came from a man aged 25 to 40 in good health. This chain uses TRBV6-5 with TRBJ2-3; the D is unclear. The CDR3: CASSYRGNTQYF. CDR3 nucleotide sequence: TGTGCCAGCAGTTACCGAGGAAATACGCAGTATTTT.